These 26 T cell receptor beta chains originate from one sample sequenced in a study of OX40 agonist ivuxolimab in advanced cancers. The method was immunoSEQ multiplex PCR; TCRdb's version includes in-frame clones alone and lacks a portion of them. The table has 90,000 to 100,000 clones, nearly 90% seen once. This material consisted of CD4+ or CD8+ T cells sorted from blood, taken in a trial of the OX40 agonist ivuxolimab. All receptors come from an adult with an advanced solid tumor such as melanoma, head and neck, liver or kidney cancer.

The CDR3 here is CSVARGAGGLNEQFF. As DNA, the CDR3 is TGCAGCGTTGCGAGGGGAGCGGGAGGATTGAATGAGCAGTTCTTC. The rearrangement uses TRBV29-1 and TRBJ2-1; TRBD2 matches at 9 bases. From germline, CDR1 is SQVTM and CDR2 ANQGSEA. J lost 7 bases, V lost 4 bases, and 11 bases had no gene match. The CDR3 is made up of 15 amino acids.

The V call is TRBV6-5, the J call TRBJ1-1; possibly TRBD1 for D (6 bases). The CDR3 is 13 residues long. The germline V gene has CDR1 MNHEY and CDR2 SVGAGI. The V gene lost 1 base and the J gene lost 8 bases, with 11 bases spanning the gap. CDR3 amino acids: CASSYYRDSEAFF. In DNA form, the CDR3 reads TGTGCCAGCAGTTACTACAGGGATTCCGAAGCTTTCTTT.

This clone was observed a single time. This chain links TRBV5-6 with TRBJ2-7, with D unresolved. The CDR3 consists of 13 residues. V lost 4 bases and J 4 bases, leaving 12 bases between the germline ends. Germline V gives CDR1 SGHDT, CDR2 YYEEEE. The CDR3 bases are TGTGCCAGCAGCCGGTCGTGGAATTACGAGCAGTACTTC. Translating gives CASSRSWNYEQYF. The variable domain in full, with the rest retrieved from reference TRBV5-6 and TRBJ2-7, is DAGVTQSPTHLIKTRGQQVTLRCSPKSGHDTVSWYQQALGQGPQFIFQYYEEEERQRGNFPDRFSGHQFPNYSSELNVNALLLGDSALYLCASSRSWNYEQYFGPGTRLTVT.

The rearrangement uses TRBV4-3 and TRBJ1-6; no clear D. CDR1 is LGHNA, CDR2 YSLEER, per germline. V lost 7 bases to trimming and J lost 8 bases, with 12 bases between them. CDR3 length equals 13 residues. CDR3 DNA: TGCGCCAGCACCGAAGGGAGAGATTCACCCCTCCACTTT. Amino acids: CASTEGRDSPLHF.

The V and J genes are TRBV27 and TRBJ2-6; TRBD2 aligns across 7 bases. V was pared by 10 bases and J by 1 base, with 13 bases of the junction left unmatched. Per the germline V gene, CDR1 is MNHEY and CDR2 is SMNVEV (reference sequence). The CDR3 consists of 17 residues. Written as DNA, the CDR3 is TGTGCCACCCTAAGGACTAGAACCGCTTCTGGGGCCAACGTCCTGACTTTC. This translates into CATLRTRTASGANVLTF. The full variable domain, in which reference TRBV27 and TRBJ2-6 provide the parts outside the CDR3, is EAQVTQNPRYLITVTGKKLTVTCSQNMNHEYMSWYRQDPGLGLRQIYYSMNVEVTDKGDVPEGYKVSRKEKRNFPLILESPSPNQTSLYFCATLRTRTASGANVLTFGAGSRLTVL.

The chain has TRBV19 and TRBJ1-5; 7 positions match TRBD1. Germline V lookup: CDR1 LNHDA, CDR2 SQIVND (reference sequence). Trimming at V came to 3 bases and at J to 3 bases, leaving 14 bases not matched to a gene. This CDR3 has 18 residues. Written as DNA, the CDR3 is TGTGCCAGTAGTATTCGGCGGACAGGCCGCCCAATCAATCAGCCCCAGCATTTT. It is translated as CASSIRRTGRPINQPQHF.

The rearrangement joins TRBV5-5 to TRBJ2-7, with D perhaps being TRBD1 or TRBD2 (5 bases each). Trimming left V 4 bases short and J 2 bases short, with 16 bases between. Germline values: CDR1 SGHKS, CDR2 YYEKEE (reference sequence). This CDR3 has 15 residues. The CDR3 nucleotides read TGTGCCAGCAGCCTGCTAGGGACGCACGCCTACGAGCAGTACTTC. Residues: CASSLLGTHAYEQYF. Drawing the rest from reference TRBV5-5 and TRBJ2-7, the complete variable domain is DAGVTQSPTHLIKTRGQQVTLRCSPISGHKSVSWYQQVLGQGPQFIFQYYEKEERGRGNFPDRFSARQFPNYSSELNVNALLLGDSALYLCASSLLGTHAYEQYFGPGTRLTVT.

CDR3 region: CAILGQINTGELFF. The CDR3 DNA is TGTGCCATCCTAGGACAGATAAACACCGGGGAGCTGTTTTTT. This chain uses TRBV6-6 with TRBJ2-2, with a possible D match to TRBD1 (6 bases). Trimming shortened V by 10 bases and J by 2 bases, and 14 bases separated the two germline ends. The length of the CDR3 is 14 residues. Germline loops: CDR1 MNHNY, CDR2 SVGAGI (reference sequence).

The chain employs TRBV4-1 and TRBJ1-5; D gene unclear. Germline V gives CDR1 MGHRA, CDR2 YSYEKL. Trimming removed 1 base at V and 4 bases at J, with 11 bases between. The CDR3 is made up of 15 amino acids. CDR3 sequence: CASSQVEQPNQPQHF. For the CDR3, the DNA is TGCGCCAGCAGCCAAGTAGAACAGCCTAATCAGCCCCAGCATTTT.

The rearrangement links TRBV30 to TRBJ2-3; no reliable D call. This CDR3 has 12 amino acids. V lost 1 base to trimming and J lost 1 base, with 3 bases between them. Germline V gives CDR1 GTSNPN, CDR2 SVGIG (reference sequence). The CDR3 protein is CAWSGGTDTQYF. In DNA form, the CDR3 reads TGTGCCTGGAGTGGGGGCACAGATACGCAGTATTTT.

The rearrangement links TRBV7-9 to TRBJ1-1; weak D call: TRBD1 (6 bases). The CDR3 length is 16 residues. V lost 4 bases and J lost 1, with 16 bases in between. The germline CDR1 and CDR2 sequences are SEHNR and FQNEAQ (reference sequence). The chain's CDR3 is CASSSSPGERNTEAFF. Written as DNA, the CDR3 is TGTGCCAGCAGCTCATCACCAGGGGAAAGGAACACTGAAGCTTTCTTT.

J is TRBJ1-1 and V is TRBV7-2, with a tentative D call TRBD1 (5 bases). CDR1 and CDR2 from the germline V gene are SGHTA and FQGNSA. CDR3 length equals 14 residues. The ends were cut back, 1 base at V and 6 bases at J, with 12 bases in the middle. The CDR3 DNA reads as TGTGCCAGCAGCTTAGTCGGGCAGGGATCTGAAGCTTTCTTT. This codes for CASSLVGQGSEAFF.

V gene TRBV4-3 combines with J gene TRBJ2-3, with 8 bases aligning to TRBD2. V was clipped by 5 bases and J by 3 bases; unmatched bases: 10. The CDR3 totals 16 residues. The germline V gene has CDR1 LGHNA and CDR2 YSLEER. This chain's CDR3 is CASSGARTSLTDTQYF. The CDR3 DNA reads as TGCGCCAGCAGCGGGGCCAGGACTAGCTTAACAGATACGCAGTATTTT.

CDR3 loop: CASTQLDYGYTF. CDR3 nucleotides: TGTGCCAGCACACAGCTCGACTATGGCTACACCTTC. V and J are TRBV2 and TRBJ1-2; no definite D call. Trimming cost V 7 bases and J 3 bases, with 9 bases left between them. CDR3 length equals 12 residues. CDR1 is SNHLY and CDR2 is FYNNEI in the germline V gene.

The rearrangement uses TRBV9 and TRBJ2-4; TRBD1 aligns across 8 bases. V trimming: 4 bases; J trimming: 6 bases; junction bases outside the gene matches: 12. CDR3 length equals 16 residues. Germline CDR1 SGDLS, CDR2 YYNGEE. The CDR3 loop is CASSTRQGAETNIQYF. DNA of the CDR3: TGTGCCAGCAGCACCCGCCAGGGGGCAGAGACAAACATTCAGTACTTC.

The chain combines TRBV6-4 with TRBJ2-3, with 11 positions matching TRBD2. The germline gives CDR1 MRHNA, CDR2 SNTAGT. The CDR3 spans 14 residues. The junction had 9 bases not matched to a gene; V was cut back by 2 bases and J by 14 bases. For the CDR3, the DNA is TGTGCCAGCAGTGACGGGACTAGCGGCCAGCACACGTATTTT. This gives the protein CASSDGTSGQHTYF.

The gene calls are TRBV7-9 and TRBJ1-2, with D maybe TRBD1 (5 bases). The V gene's germline CDR1 is SEHNR and CDR2 FQNEAQ (reference sequence). The CDR3 has 14 amino acids. V shed 5 bases and J shed 2 bases, with 12 bases lying between them. CDR3 residues: CASSETVLNYGYTF. The CDR3 nucleotides read TGTGCCAGCAGCGAGACAGTCTTAAACTATGGCTACACCTTC.

The rearrangement joins TRBV4-1 to TRBJ1-2, with D possibly TRBD1 on 5 matching bases. The CDR3 length is 16 residues. Germline loops: CDR1 MGHRA, CDR2 YSYEKL. V lost 1 base to trimming and J lost 2 bases, with 14 bases between them. CDR3 amino acids: CASSQVSGHRNYGYTF. The CDR3 coding sequence is TGCGCCAGCAGCCAAGTTTCTGGACACCGGAACTATGGCTACACCTTC.

The chain is built from TRBV6-1 and TRBJ2-7; D gene uncertain. The V gene's germline CDR1 is MNHNS and CDR2 SASEGT. V lost 1 base to trimming and J lost 2 bases, with 9 bases between them. The length of the CDR3 is 14 residues. CDR3 residues: CASSEVGFTYEQYF. Written as DNA, the CDR3 is TGTGCCAGCAGTGAAGTAGGGTTTACCTACGAGCAGTACTTC.

With regard to this clone: One end of the junction does not line up with germline, which may come from a read error. V is TRBV7-9 and J is TRBJ1-1; TRBD1 is a possible D gene (6 bases). From germline, CDR1 is SEHNR and CDR2 FQNEAQ (reference sequence). The CDR3 consists of 15 residues. The chain's CDR3 is CTSSTGTVVNTEAFF. DNA for the CDR3: TGTACCAGCAGCACAGGGACGGTAGTGAACACTGAAGCTTTCTTT.

V and J are TRBV7-9 and TRBJ2-3, with D possibly being TRBD2 (5 bases). Per the germline V gene, CDR1 is SEHNR and CDR2 is FQNEAQ (reference sequence). Between the trimmed V and J ends, which lost 1 base and 1 base, there was a span of 12 bases. This CDR3 has 16 amino acids. Here the CDR3 DNA reads TGTGCCAGCAGCTTAGACGGTAGCGTAGGCACAGATACGCAGTATTTT. Its protein product is CASSLDGSVGTDTQYF.

This chain joins TRBV7-2 and TRBJ1-1; no clear D. The V and J ends lost 5 bases and 1 base respectively, with 14 bases between them. The germline V gene encodes CDR1 SGHTA and CDR2 FQGNSA. This CDR3 is 15 amino acids long. This chain's CDR3 is CASSQTPLANTEAFF. CDR3 in DNA: TGTGCCAGCAGCCAGACCCCACTGGCGAACACTGAAGCTTTCTTT.

The chain couples TRBV27 to TRBJ2-3; D unclear. V lost 4 bases to trimming and J lost 14 bases, with 19 bases between them. Germline V gene lookup returns CDR1 MNHEY and CDR2 SMNVEV (reference sequence). This CDR3 is 13 amino acids long. Written as DNA, the CDR3 is TGTGCCAGCAGTTCAACACCTCCGGCAGGAAGGTATTTT. Translating gives CASSSTPPAGRYF.

The chain recombines TRBV9 with TRBJ2-7, with 9 bases identical to TRBD1. Unmatched junction bases numbered 4, after V lost 4 bases and J lost 2 bases. Looked up from germline, CDR1 is SGDLS and CDR2 is YYNGEE. The CDR3 is 14 residues long. The CDR3 DNA follows: TGTGCCAGCAGCAGGACAGGGGATACCTACGAGCAGTACTTC. Residues: CASSRTGDTYEQYF. The full variable domain, completed using reference TRBV9 and TRBJ2-7, is DSGVTQTPKHLITATGQRVTLRCSPRSGDLSVYWYQQSLDQGLQFLIQYYNGEERAKGNILERFSAQQFPDLHSELNLSSLELGDSALYFCASSRTGDTYEQYFGPGTRLTVT.

This chain joins TRBV5-1 and TRBJ1-1; TRBD1 agrees at 7 bases. CDR3 size: 15 residues. V trimming: 1 base; J trimming: 5 bases; junction bases outside the gene matches: 8. Germline CDR1 SGHRS, CDR2 YFSETQ. The CDR3 DNA sequence: TGCGCCAGCAGCTTGAGGGAAACAGGGGAGACTGAAGCTTTCTTT. Translated, it gives CASSLRETGETEAFF. Filled out from reference TRBV5-1 and TRBJ1-1, the complete variable domain reads KAGVTQTPRYLIKTRGQQVTLSCSPISGHRSVSWYQQTPGQGLQFLFEYFSETQRNKGNFPGRFSGRQFSNSRSEMNVSTLELGDSALYLCASSLRETGETEAFFGQGTRLTVV.

V gene TRBV5-8 combines with J gene TRBJ1-2, with a possible D match to TRBD1 (6 bases). Germline lookup yields CDR1 SGHTS and CDR2 YDEGEE. Trimming pared 2 bases from V and 0 bases from J, leaving 11 bases between. This CDR3 spans 15 amino acids. Here the CDR3 reads CASSFRRGTNYGYTF. The DNA of the CDR3 is TGTGCCAGCAGCTTCCGCAGGGGTACTAACTATGGCTACACCTTC.